The 12 T cell receptor beta chains in this list originate from one sample, sequenced in a study of human T cells and chemical hapten exposure. Time point denoted: healthy volunteer bleed at 2 weeks. Unfractionated whole blood was the source from which total RNA was extracted. TCRdb analysed the RACE reads with MiXCR anew, one entry per CDR3 protein. The table lists around 130,000 distinct CDR3 sequences, approximately 9.5% of them singletons, with approximately 2% in the top ten. The sample consisted of whole blood. These receptors originate from a male donor in good health. Some clones in this sample may be carry-over from other donors' samples.

This clonotype was observed a few times. The chain is built from TRBV20-1 and TRBJ2-1, with D possibly TRBD2 on 6 matching bases. The germline V and J ends were trimmed by 0 bases and 4 bases, with 13 bases remaining between them. The CDR3 loop spans 15 amino acids. Germline lookup yields CDR1 DFQATT and CDR2 SNEGSKA (reference sequence). The CDR3 protein is CSARDRGLVYNEQFF. The CDR3 DNA sequence: TGCAGTGCTAGAGATAGGGGACTGGTTTACAATGAGCAGTTCTTC.

This clonotype has a handful of counts. The V and J genes are TRBV11-1 and TRBJ1-1; 11 bases fit TRBD1. After removal of 4 bases from V and 4 bases from J, the junction contained 5 bases not matched to a gene. The V gene's germline CDR1 is SGHAT and CDR2 FQDESV (reference sequence). The CDR3 length is 15 residues. DNA of the CDR3: TGTGCCAGCAGCTCCGGGACAGGGGGGGGCACTGAAGCTTTCTTT. This translates into CASSSGTGGGTEAFF.

This clonotype was counted between two and nine times. The rearrangement uses TRBV5-4 and TRBJ2-7, with 10 bases fitting TRBD1. This CDR3 is built from 15 residues. V was clipped by 5 bases and J by 6 bases; unmatched bases: 11. Germline CDR1 reads SGHNT; CDR2 reads YYREEE (reference sequence). The CDR3 bases are TGTGCCAGCAGTGACGAGACAGGGGGCGTTGCCGAGCAGTACTTC. Amino acids: CASSDETGGVAEQYF.

This chain links TRBV7-9 with TRBJ2-1; the match to TRBD1 covers 9 bases. This CDR3 has 15 amino acids. The germline CDR1 and CDR2 sequences are SEHNR and FQNEAQ (reference sequence). The junction had 7 bases not matched to a gene; V was cut back by 5 bases and J by 5 bases. The CDR3, as DNA: TGTGCCAGCAGCGCAGGGACAGGGCGAAACAATGAGCAGTTCTTC. Protein product: CASSAGTGRNNEQFF. Full variable domain (missing parts from reference TRBV7-9 and TRBJ2-1): DTGVSQNPRHKITKRGQNVTFRCDPISEHNRLYWYRQTLGQGPEFLTYFQNEAQLEKSRLLSDRFSAERPKGSFSTLEIQRTEQGDSAMYLCASSAGTGRNNEQFFGPGTRLTVL.

This clonotype was recorded a few times. The V call is TRBV4-1, the J call TRBJ1-2, with TRBD1 as a possible D gene (6 bases). The CDR3 runs to 14 residues. Germline CDR1 is MGHRA and CDR2 is YSYEKL. Trimming removed 0 bases at V and 2 bases at J, with 7 bases between. The CDR3 region is CASSQDTGNYGYTF. The CDR3 DNA sequence: TGCGCCAGCAGCCAAGATACAGGGAACTATGGCTACACCTTC.

This clonotype was counted a few times. The chain is built from TRBV11-2 and TRBJ2-7; D unresolved. The V end was cut by 0 bases, the J end by 3 bases, with 12 bases between. The CDR3 is made up of 15 amino acids. The V gene's germline CDR1 is SGHAT and CDR2 FQNNGV. The CDR3 region has the DNA TGTGCCAGCAGCTTAGATGCACGGATGTACTACGAGCAGTACTTC. Its translation: CASSLDARMYYEQYF.

This clonotype was picked up many times. The chain employs TRBV6-5 and TRBJ2-7, with D tentatively TRBD2 (5 bases). V shed 6 bases and J shed 4 bases, with 10 bases lying between them. The CDR3 consists of 12 residues. Germline V gene lookup returns CDR1 MNHEY and CDR2 SVGAGI. This CDR3 is CASSLRGYEQYF. The CDR3 DNA reads TGTGCCAGCAGCCTCCGAGGGTACGAGCAGTACTTC.

This clonotype was recorded at least ten times. This chain uses TRBV5-6 with TRBJ1-5, with D possibly matching TRBD1 (5 bases). The germline CDR1 and CDR2 sequences are SGHDT and YYEEEE. This CDR3 spans 14 amino acids. The V end lost 0 bases, the J end lost 6 bases, and 10 bases lay between the germline ends. This chain's CDR3 is CASSLGRGTQPQHF. The CDR3 DNA sequence: TGTGCCAGCAGCTTGGGGAGGGGAACTCAGCCCCAGCATTTT.

This clonotype has a count of ten or more. The rearrangement uses TRBV9 and TRBJ2-7, with D tentatively TRBD1 (5 bases). The CDR3 length is 15 residues. V dropped 4 bases and J dropped 5 bases, with 19 bases sitting between them. CDR1 SGDLS and CDR2 YYNGEE come from the germline V gene. The CDR3 DNA follows: TGTGCCAGCAGCCCCCACCCAGGACAAAGTGACGAGCAGTACTTC. The encoded protein is CASSPHPGQSDEQYF.

The chain combines TRBV30 with TRBJ2-1; 7 nucleotides match TRBD2. The germline gives CDR1 GTSNPN, CDR2 SVGIG (reference sequence). V was clipped by 2 bases and J by 5 bases; unmatched bases: 9. This CDR3 has 15 amino acids. For the CDR3, the DNA is TGTGCCTGGAGTATAGCGCGGGGGTTTCACAATGAGCAGTTCTTC. This gives the protein CAWSIARGFHNEQFF. The full variable domain, its missing parts supplied by reference TRBV30 and TRBJ2-1, is SQTIHQWPATLVQPVGSPLSLECTVEGTSNPNLYWYRQAAGRGLQLLFYSVGIGQISSEVPQNLSASRPQDRQFILSSKKLLLSDSGFYLCAWSIARGFHNEQFFGPGTRLTVL.

The V gene is TRBV5-6, the J gene TRBJ2-1; TRBD2 aligns across 12 bases. Germline V lookup: CDR1 SGHDT, CDR2 YYEEEE. The trim removed 4 bases at V and 4 bases at J, leaving 9 bases unmatched. This CDR3 spans 17 amino acids. CDR3 sequence reads: CASSAPRGLAGYNEQFF. The CDR3 coding sequence is TGTGCCAGCAGCGCCCCGCGGGGACTAGCGGGTTACAATGAGCAGTTCTTC.

The chain couples TRBV20-1 to TRBJ2-1; 9 nucleotides align to TRBD1. V trimming: 5 bases; J trimming: 7 bases; junction bases outside the gene matches: 12. Per germline, CDR1 DFQATT and CDR2 SNEGSKA (reference sequence). The CDR3 loop spans 15 amino acids. CDR3 sequence: CSARSGTGKINEQFF. In DNA, the CDR3 is TGCAGTGCTCGATCCGGGACAGGGAAGATAAATGAGCAGTTCTTC.